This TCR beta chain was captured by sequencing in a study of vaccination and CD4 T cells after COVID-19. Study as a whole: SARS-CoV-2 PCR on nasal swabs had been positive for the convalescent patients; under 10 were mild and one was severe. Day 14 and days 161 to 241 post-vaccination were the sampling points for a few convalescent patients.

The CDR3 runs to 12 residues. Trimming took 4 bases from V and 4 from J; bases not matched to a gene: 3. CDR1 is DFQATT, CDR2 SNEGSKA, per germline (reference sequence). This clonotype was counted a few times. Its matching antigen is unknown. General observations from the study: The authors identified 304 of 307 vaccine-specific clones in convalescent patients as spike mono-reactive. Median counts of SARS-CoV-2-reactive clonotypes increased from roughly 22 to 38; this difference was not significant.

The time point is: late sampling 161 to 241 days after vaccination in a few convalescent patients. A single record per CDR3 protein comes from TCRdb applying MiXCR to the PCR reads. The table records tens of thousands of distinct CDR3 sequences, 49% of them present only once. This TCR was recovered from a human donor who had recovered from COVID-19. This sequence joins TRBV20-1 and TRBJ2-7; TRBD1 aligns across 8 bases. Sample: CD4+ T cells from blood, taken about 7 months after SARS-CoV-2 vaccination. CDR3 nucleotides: TGCAGTGCTACAGGGGGCGGTTACGAGCAGTACTTC. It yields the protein CSATGGGYEQYF.